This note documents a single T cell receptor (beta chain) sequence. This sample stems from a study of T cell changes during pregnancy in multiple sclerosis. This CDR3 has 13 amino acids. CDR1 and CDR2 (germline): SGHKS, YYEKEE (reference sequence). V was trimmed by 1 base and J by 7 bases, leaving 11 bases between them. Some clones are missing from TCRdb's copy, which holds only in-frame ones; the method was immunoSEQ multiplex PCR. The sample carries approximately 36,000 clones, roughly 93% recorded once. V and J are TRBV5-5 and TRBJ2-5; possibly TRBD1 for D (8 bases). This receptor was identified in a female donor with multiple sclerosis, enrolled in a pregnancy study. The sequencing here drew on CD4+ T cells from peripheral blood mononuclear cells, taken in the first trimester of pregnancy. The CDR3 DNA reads TGTGCCAGCAGCTTGACAGGGGGGGGGACCCAGTACTTC. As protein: CASSLTGGGTQYF.